This T cell receptor beta chain was documented in a study of regulatory T cells in long-lasting Graves disease. From germline, CDR1 is LGHDT and CDR2 YNNKEL (reference sequence). The length of the CDR3 is 11 residues. Deletions cut 11 bases from V and 3 bases from J, with 11 bases between. Time point given: newly diagnosed GD, antithyroid drugs for less than 3 months. The TCR library was prepared using RNA isolated from PBMCs. Study-wide findings and caveats: New patients shared 800 to 1,000 public clonotypes, and persistent patients shared more, with under 3,000.

In regard to this clonotype: Its antigen is currently unknown. The CDR3 carries no conserved terminal phenylalanine or tryptophan, so it likely arises from a read error.

Combining iRepertoire HTBI primers with Arm-PCR of CDR3 regions, the authors built TCR beta libraries. Per the study methods: The identification of approximately 62 TRBV and approximately 15 TRBJ segments was made across samples. TCRdb processed the multiplex PCR reads anew with MiXCR; each CDR3 protein has one entry. The V and J calls shown here were made by TCRdb, not taken from the authors' results. The sample holds roughly 610,000 distinct CDR3 sequences, less than 20% seen once. The data were also submitted as part of a second study, on T cells in Graves' hyperthyroidism and ophthalmopathy. That paper states: Each diagnosis was grounded in clinical symptoms, serum thyroxine and TRAb, thyroid ultrasound, and orbital computed tomography.

The material sequenced was peripheral blood mononuclear cells (PBMCs), taken at new diagnosis, from a patient treated with antithyroid drugs. The rearrangement uses TRBV3-1 and TRBJ2-7, with D perhaps matching TRBD2 (6 bases). The clonotype was recovered from a woman younger than 45 with Graves disease. The DNA for the CDR3 is TGTGCCTCCGGGACTTTCTACGAGCAGTACTCC. Translation gives CASGTFYEQYS.